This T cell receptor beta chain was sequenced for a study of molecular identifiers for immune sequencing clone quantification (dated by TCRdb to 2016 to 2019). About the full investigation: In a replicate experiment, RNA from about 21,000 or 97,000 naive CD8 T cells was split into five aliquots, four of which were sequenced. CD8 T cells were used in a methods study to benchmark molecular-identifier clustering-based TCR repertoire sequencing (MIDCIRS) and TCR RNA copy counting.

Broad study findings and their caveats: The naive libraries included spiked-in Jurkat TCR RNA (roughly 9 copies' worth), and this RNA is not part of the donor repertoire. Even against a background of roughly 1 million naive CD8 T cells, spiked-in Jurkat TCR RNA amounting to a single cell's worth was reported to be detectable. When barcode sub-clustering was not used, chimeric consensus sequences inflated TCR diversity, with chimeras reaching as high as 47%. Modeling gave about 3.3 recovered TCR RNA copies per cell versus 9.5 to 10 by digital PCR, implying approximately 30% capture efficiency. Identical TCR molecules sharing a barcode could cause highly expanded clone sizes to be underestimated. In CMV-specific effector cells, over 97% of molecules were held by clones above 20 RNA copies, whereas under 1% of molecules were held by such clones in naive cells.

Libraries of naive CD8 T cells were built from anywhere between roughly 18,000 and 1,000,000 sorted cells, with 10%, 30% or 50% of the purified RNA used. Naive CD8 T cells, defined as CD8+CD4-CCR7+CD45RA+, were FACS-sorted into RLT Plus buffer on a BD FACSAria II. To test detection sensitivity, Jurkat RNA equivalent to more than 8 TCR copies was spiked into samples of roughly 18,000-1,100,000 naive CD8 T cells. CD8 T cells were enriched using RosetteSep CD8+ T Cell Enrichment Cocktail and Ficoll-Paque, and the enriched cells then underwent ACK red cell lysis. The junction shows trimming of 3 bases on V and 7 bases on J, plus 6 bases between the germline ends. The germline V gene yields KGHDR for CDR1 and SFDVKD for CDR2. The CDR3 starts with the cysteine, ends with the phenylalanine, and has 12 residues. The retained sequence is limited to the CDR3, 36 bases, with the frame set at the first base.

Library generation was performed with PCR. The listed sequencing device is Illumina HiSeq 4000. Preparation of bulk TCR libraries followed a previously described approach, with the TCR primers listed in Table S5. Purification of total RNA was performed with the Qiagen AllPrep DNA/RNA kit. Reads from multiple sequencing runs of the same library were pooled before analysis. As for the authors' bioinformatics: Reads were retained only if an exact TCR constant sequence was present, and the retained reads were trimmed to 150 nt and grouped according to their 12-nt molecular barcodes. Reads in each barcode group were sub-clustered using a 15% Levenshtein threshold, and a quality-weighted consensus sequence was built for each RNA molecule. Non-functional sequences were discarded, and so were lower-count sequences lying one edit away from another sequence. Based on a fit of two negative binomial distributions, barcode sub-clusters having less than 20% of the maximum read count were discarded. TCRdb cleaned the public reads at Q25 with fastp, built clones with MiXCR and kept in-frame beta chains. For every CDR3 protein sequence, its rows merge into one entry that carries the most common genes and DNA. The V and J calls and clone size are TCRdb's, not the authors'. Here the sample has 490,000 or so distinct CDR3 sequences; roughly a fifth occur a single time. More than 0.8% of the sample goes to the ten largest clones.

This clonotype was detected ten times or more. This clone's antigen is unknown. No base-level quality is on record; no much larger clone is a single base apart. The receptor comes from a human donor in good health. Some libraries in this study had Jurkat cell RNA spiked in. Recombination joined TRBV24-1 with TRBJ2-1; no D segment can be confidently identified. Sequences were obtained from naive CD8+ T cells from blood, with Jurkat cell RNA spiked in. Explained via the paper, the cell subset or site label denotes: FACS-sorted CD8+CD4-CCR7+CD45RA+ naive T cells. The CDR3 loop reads CATSDPSNEQFF. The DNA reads TGTGCCACCAGTGATCCTAGTAATGAGCAGTTCTTC.